The rows below give T cell receptor beta chains drawn from one sample of a study of blood T cell repertoires in COVID-19. The method was immunoSEQ multiplex PCR; TCRdb's version includes in-frame clones alone and lacks a portion of them. The repertoire holds about 86,000 clones, with roughly four fifths as singletons. Material for sequencing was peripheral blood. These receptors were obtained from a woman of 80 years or more with acute or convalescent COVID-19. The CDR3 runs from the conserved cysteine through the conserved F or W. Fields, in order: D gene, V gene, clone size, J gene, CDR3 protein, CDR3 DNA. A D gene is named only where the DNA matches it firmly. Not all rows give a size; the values are once, few, many and, for expanded clones, a class.

.	TRBV6-6	.	TRBJ1-1	CASSPGGEGEAFF	TGTGCCAGCAGTCCCGGGGGGGAGGGTGAAGCTTTCTTT
TRBD1	TRBV11-2	.	TRBJ2-1	CASSLDGTVNEQFF	TGTGCCAGCAGCTTAGATGGGACAGTGAATGAGCAGTTCTTC
.	TRBV7-8	.	TRBJ1-2	CASSLAGVGAYGYTF	TGTGCCAGCAGCTTAGCAGGGGTTGGAGCCTATGGCTACACCTTC
.	TRBV28	.	TRBJ2-5	CASSSPAEQQETQYF	TGTGCCAGCAGTTCACCAGCGGAGCAACAAGAGACCCAGTACTTC
TRBD1	TRBV6-4	.	TRBJ2-4	CASSPIGTDLAKNIQYF	TGTGCCAGCAGCCCTATTGGGACAGACTTAGCCAAAAACATTCAGTACTTC
.	TRBV11-2	.	TRBJ2-5	CASTSSASGARTQYF	TGTGCCAGCACCTCCTCAGCGTCTGGAGCGAGGACCCAGTACTTC
TRBD2	TRBV6-5	few	TRBJ2-5	CASLSGVKTQYF	TGTGCCAGCCTTAGCGGGGTGAAGACCCAGTACTTC
.	TRBV2	.	TRBJ1-2	CASSERGYGYTF	TGTGCCAGCAGTGAACGGGGGTATGGCTACACCTTC
TRBD1	TRBV28	.	TRBJ1-1	CASSFLGTGALGTEAFF	TGTGCCAGCAGTTTTCTAGGGACAGGGGCCTTAGGCACTGAAGCTTTCTTT
TRBD2	TRBV5-1	.	TRBJ2-2	CASSLRGGDTSTGELFF	TGCGCCAGCAGCTTGCGGGGGGGGGACACCTCCACCGGGGAGCTGTTTTTT
.	TRBV15	.	TRBJ2-2	CATSLTRRDDTGELFF	TGTGCCACCAGCTTAACTAGGCGAGATGACACCGGGGAGCTGTTTTTT
.	TRBV7-3	few	TRBJ2-7	CASSSRDRGEQYF	TGTGCCAGCAGTTCCCGTGACAGAGGCGAGCAGTACTTC
TRBD1	TRBV15	few	TRBJ2-5	CAIAPGQGSETQYF	TGTGCCATCGCACCGGGACAGGGGTCAGAGACCCAGTACTTC
TRBD1	TRBV2	.	TRBJ2-2	CASRTGTGVSGELFF	TGTGCCAGCAGGACCGGGACAGGGGTTTCCGGGGAGCTGTTTTTT
.	TRBV5-1	.	TRBJ1-2	CASSLALESYGYTF	TGCGCCAGCAGCTTGGCTCTGGAGAGCTATGGCTACACCTTC
TRBD1	TRBV29-1	.	TRBJ1-1	CSGQGDVEAFF	TGCAGCGGACAGGGGGACGTCGAAGCTTTCTTT
TRBD2	TRBV27	.	TRBJ2-5	CASSSPGAGGPMETQYF	TGTGCCAGCAGTTCCCCGGGGGCGGGAGGGCCGATGGAGACCCAGTACTTC
.	TRBV6-5	.	TRBJ1-1	CASRRTANTEAFF	TGTGCCAGCCGACGGACAGCGAACACTGAAGCTTTCTTT
TRBD1	TRBV11-2	.	TRBJ1-3	CASSLGQGSTIYF	TGTGCCAGCAGCTTAGGACAGGGGTCCACCATATATTTT
.	TRBV4-2	.	TRBJ2-3	CASSHSQATDTQYF	TGTGCCAGCAGCCATTCCCAGGCCACAGATACGCAGTATTTT
.	TRBV5-1	.	TRBJ2-5	CASSILKLGQETQYF	TGCGCCAGCAGCATCCTGAAACTAGGGCAAGAGACCCAGTACTTC
.	TRBV7-9	few	TRBJ2-7	CASNPGRVGSYEQYF	TGTGCCAGCAACCCCGGCAGGGTCGGCTCCTACGAGCAGTACTTC
.	TRBV19	.	TRBJ2-3	CASRSGSRDTQYF	TGTGCCAGTAGATCGGGATCCCGAGATACGCAGTATTTT
TRBD2	TRBV4-1	.	TRBJ2-3	CASSQGRQAGGQDTQYF	TGCGCCAGCAGCCAAGGTCGACAAGCGGGAGGGCAGGATACGCAGTATTTT
TRBD1	TRBV2	.	TRBJ2-1	CASSWDRTDEQFF	TGTGCCAGCAGTTGGGACAGGACGGATGAGCAGTTCTTC
TRBD1	TRBV7-8	.	TRBJ1-6	CASSSLQGSLGSPLHF	TGTGCCAGCAGCTCCCTACAGGGGAGCCTCGGTTCACCCCTCCACTTT
TRBD1	TRBV19	.	TRBJ2-2	CASNRGNTGELFF	TGTGCCAGTAACAGGGGGAACACCGGGGAGCTGTTTTTT
.	TRBV5-1	.	TRBJ1-4	CASSLAGQNNEKLFF	TGCGCCAGCAGCTTGGCAGGACAGAATAATGAAAAACTGTTTTTT
.	TRBV20-1	few	TRBJ1-1	CSAAPGFQAFF	TGCAGTGCCGCCCCTGGTTTTCAGGCTTTCTTT
TRBD1	TRBV6-5	few	TRBJ2-7	CASRGTGGIYEQYF	TGTGCCAGCAGGGGGACAGGGGGTATCTACGAGCAGTACTTC
.	TRBV28	once	TRBJ1-5	CASSFEGYQPQHF	TGTGCCAGCAGTTTTGAGGGTTATCAGCCCCAGCATTTT
.	TRBV2	.	TRBJ2-1	CASRQSSYNEQFF	TGTGCCAGCAGACAGAGCTCCTACAATGAGCAGTTCTTC
TRBD1	TRBV7-3	.	TRBJ1-2	CASSSGTADYGYTF	TGTGCCAGCAGCTCAGGGACAGCCGATTATGGCTACACCTTC
TRBD2	TRBV19	.	TRBJ2-3	CASSYGTSGGRYTQYF	TGTGCCAGTAGTTACGGGACTAGCGGGGGTCGATATACGCAGTATTTT
TRBD2	TRBV7-8	few	TRBJ2-5	CASSLLAASQETQYF	TGTGCCAGCAGCTTACTAGCGGCCTCGCAAGAGACCCAGTACTTC
TRBD1	TRBV5-1	.	TRBJ1-4	CASSQTGGFEKLFF	TGCGCCAGCAGCCAGACAGGGGGCTTTGAAAAACTGTTTTTT
TRBD1	TRBV6-5	.	TRBJ2-7	CASSTIQGTYEQYF	TGTGCCAGCAGCACGATACAGGGGACGTACGAGCAGTACTTC
TRBD2	TRBV27	.	TRBJ2-1	CASRLTGGAYNEQFF	TGTGCCAGCAGATTAACGGGGGGGGCTTACAATGAGCAGTTCTTC
TRBD1	TRBV3-1/TRBV3-2	.	TRBJ1-4	CASSHTGQGNEKLFF	TGTGCCAGCAGCCATACGGGACAGGGTAATGAAAAACTGTTTTTT
.	TRBV19	.	TRBJ2-5	CASSIEPGVGTQYF	TGTGCCAGTAGTATAGAACCGGGGGTTGGGACCCAGTACTTC